This TCR beta chain was observed in a study of blood T cell repertoires in COVID-19. Trimming pared 3 bases from V and 8 bases from J, leaving 15 bases between. The germline gives CDR1 MNHNS, CDR2 SASEGT. This CDR3 is built from 14 residues. Clones were read by immunoSEQ multiplex PCR, and TCRdb kept only the in-frame ones, dropping some. The sample gives hundreds of thousands of clones, approximately 90% of which show up once; more than 0.25% is in the top ten. The sample was peripheral blood. The receptor was derived from a woman aged 18-29 years with acute or convalescent COVID-19. The chain combines TRBV6-1 with TRBJ2-3; a possible D gene is TRBD2 (5 bases). The DNA for the CDR3 is TGTGCCAGCAGTGATTCCCTAGAGGGCGTTACGCAGTATTTT. It encodes CASSDSLEGVTQYF.